The sequence of this T cell receptor (beta chain) was determined in a study of shared clonotypes between healthy human individuals. Overall study context: There were three CD4 naive, three CD4 memory, two CD8 naive and one CD8 memory plates per donor.

None of the donors, who were healthy HIV-negative adults, had recently had acute infections or vaccinations. The split of CD4+ cells yielded CD45RA+ naive and CD45RA-negative memory subsets. As to this clone: The antigen is not known.

There are 14 residues in the CDR3. V dropped 5 bases and J dropped 3; count of bases not matched to a gene: 7. Per the germline V gene, CDR1 is SQVTM and CDR2 is ANQGSEA. Regarding the study as a whole: Generally, naive subsets came out with larger estimated richness than memory subsets.

The assay was immunoSEQ multiplex PCR, and TCRdb's table has in-frame clones only and misses some. The sample includes about 600,000 clones, roughly 97% seen only once; the top ten take about 0.06%. This TCR was sampled from a woman younger than 45 in good health. The rearrangement joins TRBV29-1 to TRBJ2-1; 7 bases align to TRBD2. Sequenced material: naive CD4+ T cells sorted from blood. Subset indicated: CD45RA+ positively selected. CDR3 coding DNA: TGCAGCGTTCGTCCCAGCGGGAACTACAATGAGCAGTTCTTC. Its protein product is CSVRPSGNYNEQFF.